These 13 T cell receptor beta chains originate from one sample sequenced in a study of CD8 T cells in ankylosing spondylitis. TCRdb reanalysed the 5' RACE reads using MiXCR and keeps one entry per CDR3 protein. The repertoire holds 750,000 to 850,000 distinct CDR3 sequences, with over 9.5% as singletons. Study results and limitations: About 8 highly homologous variants made up a TCR beta motif that seemed to typify ankylosing spondylitis blood.

Their antigens are not known. Sequenced material: blood, either unsorted or a sorted T cell fraction (not recorded which). Receptors were obtained from a male donor with ankylosing spondylitis.

This clonotype was observed at least ten times. Here the CDR3 DNA reads TGTGCCAGCAGTTACCTGGGCATCGAACGCACTGAAGCTTTCTTT. Residues: CASSYLGIERTEAFF. The J gene is TRBJ1-1, the V gene TRBV6-2 or TRBV6-3; D remains ambiguous. The length of the CDR3 is 15 residues. Trimming left V 2 bases short and J 4 bases short, with 14 bases between. Per germline, CDR1 MNHEY and CDR2 SVGEGT.

This clonotype was seen just once. This chain joins TRBV11-2 and TRBJ2-7; D is unresolved. Germline CDR1 and CDR2: SGHAT and FQNNGV. CDR3 length: 15 residues. V was cut by 5 bases and J by 3 bases, with 17 bases left in between. CDR3 coding DNA: TGTGCCAGCAGCCAGGTTGCAGGCCTCATCTACGAGCAGTACTTC. Translating it yields CASSQVAGLIYEQYF.

This clonotype showed up just a few times. The CDR3 is CAISGRGESSHGYTF. The CDR3 nucleotides read TGTGCCATCAGTGGGAGGGGAGAAAGTTCACATGGCTACACCTTC. The rearrangement joins TRBV10-3 to TRBJ1-2; weak D call: TRBD1 (5 bases). The germline gives CDR1 ENHRY, CDR2 SYGVKD. The CDR3 consists of 15 residues. V was trimmed by 4 bases and J by 6 bases, leaving 18 bases between them.

This clonotype was observed a handful of times. The chain recombines TRBV5-1 with TRBJ2-7, with 7 nucleotides matching TRBD1. CDR1 is SGHRS and CDR2 is YFSETQ in the germline V gene. CDR3 length: 12 amino acids. V lost 7 bases to trimming and J lost 6 bases; unmatched junction nucleotides: 7. The CDR3 sequence: CASCTNRGEQYF. The CDR3 DNA reads TGCGCCAGCTGTACCAACAGGGGCGAGCAGTACTTC.

This clonotype was observed a few times. V and J are TRBV20-1 and TRBJ2-1; tentative D call: TRBD1 (6 bases). The CDR3 is 17 amino acids. The germline gives CDR1 DFQATT, CDR2 SNEGSKA (reference sequence). Trimming stripped 6 bases from V and 0 bases from J, with 21 bases between. The CDR3 sequence: CSATDSRGGPSYNEQFF. The CDR3 coding sequence is TGCAGTGCCACAGATAGTCGTGGGGGCCCCTCCTACAATGAGCAGTTCTTC.

This clonotype was picked up many times. This chain links TRBV7-2 with TRBJ1-6; D call uncertain. This CDR3 region has 16 residues. Trimming left V 0 bases short and J 0 bases short, with 6 bases between. Germline values: CDR1 SGHTA, CDR2 FQGNSA. CDR3 nucleotide sequence: TGTGCCAGCAGCTTAGCGGGCAACTCCTATAATTCACCCCTCCACTTT. This gives the protein CASSLAGNSYNSPLHF.

This clonotype has only a few counts. The CDR3 is CASRREEGAAGNTIYF. In DNA, the CDR3 is TGTGCCAGCAGGAGGGAGGAGGGCGCCGCTGGAAACACCATATATTTT. The chain employs TRBV2 and TRBJ1-3; D is ambiguous. This CDR3 contains 16 residues. CDR1 SNHLY and CDR2 FYNNEI come from the germline V gene. Trimming took 6 bases from V and 2 from J, leaving 17 bases between them.

The chain uses TRBV5-1 and TRBJ2-3; weak D call: TRBD1 (5 bases). V was cut by 5 bases and J by 5 bases, with 15 bases left in between. The CDR3 is 14 residues long. Per the germline V gene, CDR1 is SGHRS and CDR2 is YFSETQ. CDR3 loop: CASSSQGWLDTQYF. CDR3 DNA: TGCGCCAGCAGTTCTCAGGGATGGTTAGATACGCAGTATTTT. Variable domain in full (rest from reference TRBV5-1 and TRBJ2-3): KAGVTQTPRYLIKTRGQQVTLSCSPISGHRSVSWYQQTPGQGLQFLFEYFSETQRNKGNFPGRFSGRQFSNSRSEMNVSTLELGDSALYLCASSSQGWLDTQYFGPGTRLTVL.

This clonotype was counted only a few times. The chain recombines TRBV5-4 with TRBJ2-5; TRBD1 agrees at 7 bases. The junction had 10 bases not matched to a gene; V was cut back by 4 bases and J by 13 bases. This CDR3 has 12 residues. Germline V lookup: CDR1 SGHNT, CDR2 YYREEE (reference sequence). The CDR3 protein is CASSPVDRVWYF. In nucleotides, the CDR3 is TGTGCCAGCAGCCCTGTAGACAGGGTTTGGTACTTC.

To note about this clonotype: The conserved final phenylalanine or tryptophan is absent from the CDR3, which likely points to a read error. The chain employs TRBV5-1 and TRBJ1-1, with D perhaps TRBD1 (6 bases). With 3 bases removed from V and 0 bases from J, the gap between germline ends came to 9 bases. This CDR3 contains 14 residues. The germline CDR1 and CDR2 sequences are SGHRS and YFSETQ. The CDR3 DNA reads TGCGCCAGCAGCTACTCAGGGGTGAACACTGAAGCTTTCTCT. Translating gives CASSYSGVNTEAFS.

This clonotype was counted ten times or more. The chain couples TRBV6-5 to TRBJ2-7, with D maybe TRBD2 (6 bases). The germline gives CDR1 MNHEY, CDR2 SVGAGI. The ends were cut back, 3 bases at V and 5 bases at J, with 14 bases in the middle. This CDR3 contains 14 residues. The CDR3 region has the DNA TGTGCCAGCAGTTATCTCGGGGGAGCCGACGAGCAGTACTTC. This gives the protein CASSYLGGADEQYF.

This clonotype appeared many times. The rearrangement joins TRBV18 to TRBJ1-1; a weak D match, TRBD1 (6 bases). This CDR3 spans 13 amino acids. Germline loops: CDR1 KGHSH, CDR2 LQKENI. With 5 bases removed from V and 1 base from J, the gap between germline ends came to 8 bases. The CDR3 nucleotides are TGTGCCAGCTCAGGACAGAGGAACACTGAAGCTTTCTTT. It translates to CASSGQRNTEAFF. The full variable domain, in which reference TRBV18 and TRBJ1-1 provide the parts outside the CDR3, is NAGVMQNPRHLVRRRGQEARLRCSPMKGHSHVYWYRQLPEEGLKFMVYLQKENIIDESGMPKERFSAEFPKEGPSILRIQQVVRGDSAAYFCASSGQRNTEAFFGQGTRLTVV.

The chain employs TRBV20-1 and TRBJ1-5; TRBD1 is a possible D gene (6 bases). The germline V gene has CDR1 DFQATT and CDR2 SNEGSKA (reference sequence). The CDR3 has 15 amino acids. V was pared by 5 bases and J by 0 bases, with 14 bases between. CDR3 in DNA: TGCAGTGCTGGCCGGACAGATCTTAGCAATCAGCCCCAGCATTTT. This gives the protein CSAGRTDLSNQPQHF.